This T cell receptor (beta chain) emerged from a study of cytomegalovirus exposure and HLA in healthy donors. Regarding this clone: No antigen is known for it.

Study-wide points: A later analysis found most CMV-associated TCR beta chains apparently HLA-restricted. Certain indistinguishable V segments, among them TRBV6-2 and TRBV6-3, were excluded. A later analysis showed TCR association rates differing by HLA locus, peaking at DRB1 and lowest at HLA-C.

The V end was cut by 5 bases, the J end by 4 bases, with 11 bases between. The CDR3 has 13 amino acids. Germline CDR1 and CDR2: LNHDA and SQIVND (reference sequence). Primers for the PCR totalled 60 Vbeta and 13 Jbeta. TCRdb's copy holds only in-frame clones and misses some; the assay was immunoSEQ multiplex PCR. This sample has under 90,000 clones, with roughly 74% found just once. The sequence was collected from a man in his forties in good health and CMV-seronegative. The chain links TRBV19 to TRBJ1-1, with D tentatively TRBD1 (5 bases). The sample comprised PBMCs. CDR3: CASSVGGGTEAFF. CDR3 sequence (DNA): TGTGCCAGTAGTGTGGGGGGGGGCACTGAAGCTTTCTTT.